A selection of T cell receptor beta chains follows, all from one sample in a study of blood T cell repertoires in COVID-19. The method was immunoSEQ multiplex PCR; TCRdb's version includes in-frame clones alone and lacks a portion of them. In the table there are 310,000 or so clones, around 90% of which are singletons. Input material: PBMCs or T cells enriched from blood (not recorded which). The origin of the receptors is a woman in her late teens or twenties who had recovered from COVID-19. The CDR3 runs from the conserved cysteine through the conserved F or W. The order of the fields is J gene, V gene, D gene, CDR3 protein. The D gene is left open where the match is weak.

>TRBJ1-2|TRBV29-1|NA
CSVAEGDNYGYTF
>TRBJ2-3|TRBV11-2|NA
CASSFYNTQYF
>TRBJ2-7|TRBV5-1|NA
CASSPKGGGPLPYEQYF
>TRBJ2-1|TRBV7-9|NA
CASSRGNEEQFF
>TRBJ1-2|TRBV6-2/TRBV6-3|NA
CASSYFPGAAYYGYTF
>TRBJ1-3|TRBV28|NA
CASSSPPRDAGNTIYF
>TRBJ2-3|TRBV4-3|TRBD2
CASSQRTPSGSRTDTQYF
>TRBJ2-1|TRBV7-3|TRBD2
CASSELAGGTYNEQFF
>TRBJ2-7|TRBV7-2|NA
CASSLLGAGPYEQYF
>TRBJ1-2|TRBV28|NA
CASNDWGGTLRGYTF
>TRBJ1-6|TRBV25-1|TRBD1
CASSGNLGTGGNSPLHF
>TRBJ2-2|TRBV24-1|NA
CATRGLSNTGELFF
>TRBJ1-2|TRBV28|TRBD1
CASSQPGQDYGYTF
>TRBJ2-5|TRBV19|TRBD1
CASSIGTEETQYF
>TRBJ2-3|TRBV2|TRBD2
CASSISGGPTNTQYF
>TRBJ1-2|TRBV4-1|TRBD1
CATTGADGGYTF
>TRBJ1-2|TRBV7-2|NA
CASSLDQNYGYTF
>TRBJ2-3|TRBV27|NA
CASSRGTSTDTQYF
>TRBJ1-4|TRBV6-5|NA
CASSFLAGNEKLFF
>TRBJ2-1|TRBV2|NA
CASSLDATGTLSYNEQFF
>TRBJ1-1|TRBV7-6|NA
CASSLATVSTEAFF
>TRBJ1-2|TRBV6-1|TRBD1
CASSELMWDSRDYGYTF
>TRBJ2-7|TRBV6-1|NA
CASRQGTSFAYEQYF
>TRBJ2-7|TRBV27|TRBD1
CASSSGQGASYEQYF
>TRBJ1-2|TRBV6-2/TRBV6-3|TRBD1
CASSRTGRGYGYTF
>TRBJ2-3|TRBV6-2/TRBV6-3|TRBD2
CASSYGVAGGLFPSTDTQYF
>TRBJ2-1|TRBV11-1|TRBD2
CASSYGTIYNEQFF
>TRBJ2-7|TRBV2|NA
CASVRDPSISEQYF
>TRBJ2-6|TRBV30|TRBD1
CAWGQGAGANVLTF
>TRBJ2-1|TRBV2|NA
CASRGDSPEQFF
>TRBJ1-6|TRBV14|NA
CASSQDLRSSPLHF
>TRBJ2-7|TRBV21-1|NA
CASSKDGTGDTYEQYF
>TRBJ1-6|TRBV15|NA
CAIKQGYNSPLHF
>TRBJ1-5|TRBV7-2|TRBD1
CASSIYRGQPQHF
>TRBJ2-7|TRBV15|TRBD1
CATSRDPGTVYEQYF
>TRBJ1-6|TRBV7-2|NA
CASSLFAPYSPLHF
>TRBJ2-7|TRBV20-1|TRBD1
CSASPGGQGYEQYF
>TRBJ1-6|TRBV5-4|TRBD1
CASSSDRDRSPLHF
>TRBJ1-3|TRBV7-2|NA
CASSLALTGSGNTIYF
>TRBJ1-1|TRBV11-2|TRBD1
CASSPDRGAEAFF
>TRBJ1-1|TRBV28|NA
CASSPTGIRAFF
>TRBJ1-2|TRBV19|TRBD1
CASSIPSGTGAGYTF
>TRBJ1-6|TRBV15|NA
CATSRGAAGNSPLHF
>TRBJ2-5|TRBV5-1|TRBD2
CASSSYSGGQETQYF
>TRBJ2-1|TRBV5-1|NA
CASSLDTRGLGNEQFF
>TRBJ2-7|TRBV7-2|TRBD1
CASGRQDRGGYEQYF
>TRBJ1-1|TRBV6-1|NA
CASSEVIAETEAFF
>TRBJ2-1|TRBV20-1|NA
CSASFWGHNEQFF
>TRBJ2-2|TRBV19|NA
CASGLPNTGELFF